The clone carrying this T cell receptor beta chain has more than one count but fewer than ten. The data stem from a study of blood T cells in healthy people across ages. It was approximately 10 milliliters of peripheral blood that were drawn from each donor. Germline CDR1 and CDR2: DFQATT and SNEGSKA (reference sequence). This CDR3 comprises 14 residues. V gave up 1 base and J gave up 0 bases, with 10 bases separating them. Then a second PCR, running about 6 to 12 cycles, was carried out with a sample-barcoded 5' primer and a J-beta primer mix. TCRdb used MiXCR to reprocess the 5' RACE reads, holding one entry per CDR3 protein. The sample gives hundreds of thousands of distinct CDR3 sequences, about 21% of which show up once; roughly 3.6% is in the top ten.

The source is a man aged 65 to 79 in good health. J is TRBJ2-7 and V is TRBV20-1; possibly TRBD2 for D (6 bases). Sequenced: blood. The CDR3 DNA is TGCAGTGCTAGAGTAATAGCGGCCTCCTACGAGCAGTACTTC. Translating it yields CSARVIAASYEQYF.